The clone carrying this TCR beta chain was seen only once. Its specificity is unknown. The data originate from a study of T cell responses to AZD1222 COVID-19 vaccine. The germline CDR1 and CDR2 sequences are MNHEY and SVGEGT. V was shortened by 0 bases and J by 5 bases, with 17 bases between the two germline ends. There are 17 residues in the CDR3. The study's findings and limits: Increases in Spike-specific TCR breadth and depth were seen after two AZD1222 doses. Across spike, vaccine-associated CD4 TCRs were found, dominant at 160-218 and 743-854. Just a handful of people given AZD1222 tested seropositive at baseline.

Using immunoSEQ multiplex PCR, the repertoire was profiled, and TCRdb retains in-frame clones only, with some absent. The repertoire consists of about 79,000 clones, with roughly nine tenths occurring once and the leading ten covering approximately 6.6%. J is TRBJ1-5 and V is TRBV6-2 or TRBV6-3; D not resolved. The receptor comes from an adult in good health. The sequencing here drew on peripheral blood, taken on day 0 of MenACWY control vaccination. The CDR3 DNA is TGTGCCAGCAGTTACTCGAAAGCCGGACCCTTTTATCAGCCCCAGCATTTT. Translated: CASSYSKAGPFYQPQHF.